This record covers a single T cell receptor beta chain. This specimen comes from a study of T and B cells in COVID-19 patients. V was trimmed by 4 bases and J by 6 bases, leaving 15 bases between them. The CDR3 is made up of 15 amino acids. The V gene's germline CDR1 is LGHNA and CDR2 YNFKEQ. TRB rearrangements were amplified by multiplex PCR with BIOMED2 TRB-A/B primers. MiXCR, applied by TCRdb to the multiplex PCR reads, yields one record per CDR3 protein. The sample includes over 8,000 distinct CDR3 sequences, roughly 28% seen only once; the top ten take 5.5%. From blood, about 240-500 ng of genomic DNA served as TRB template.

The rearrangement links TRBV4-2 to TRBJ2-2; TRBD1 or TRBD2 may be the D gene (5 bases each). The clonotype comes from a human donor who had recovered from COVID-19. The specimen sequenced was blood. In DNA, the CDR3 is TGTGCCAGCAGCCCCATTACCGGGGCGGCCGGGGAGCTGTTTTTT. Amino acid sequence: CASSPITGAAGELFF.